This T cell receptor beta chain was obtained from a study of blood T cell repertoires in COVID-19. Background on the study: Material from acute and convalescent COVID-19 was sourced from the United States, Italy and Spain. The analysed material was cDNA or gDNA that came from T cells, B-cell-depleted T cells, or PBMCs.

V was shortened by 4 bases and J by 0 bases, with 13 bases between the two germline ends. Germline values: CDR1 SGHVS, CDR2 FNYEAQ. This CDR3 has 16 residues. Original methodology: Amplification of reference gene primers was used by the study to estimate nucleated cell counts. TCRdb's table, derived via immunoSEQ multiplex PCR, lists solely in-frame clones and lacks some. V, J and clone size are taken as reported in that table, and D and trimming were inferred from the DNA itself. The sample contains 300,000 to 400,000 clones, approximately 88% of which appear only once. The chain is built from TRBV7-6 and TRBJ1-3, with D unclear. Sequencing input: peripheral blood. This clonotype was sampled from a woman aged 45-65 years with active or convalescent COVID-19. CDR3 region: CASSSYTGSSGNTIYF. CDR3 in DNA: TGTGCCAGCAGCTCCTACACGGGAAGCTCTGGAAACACCATATATTTT.